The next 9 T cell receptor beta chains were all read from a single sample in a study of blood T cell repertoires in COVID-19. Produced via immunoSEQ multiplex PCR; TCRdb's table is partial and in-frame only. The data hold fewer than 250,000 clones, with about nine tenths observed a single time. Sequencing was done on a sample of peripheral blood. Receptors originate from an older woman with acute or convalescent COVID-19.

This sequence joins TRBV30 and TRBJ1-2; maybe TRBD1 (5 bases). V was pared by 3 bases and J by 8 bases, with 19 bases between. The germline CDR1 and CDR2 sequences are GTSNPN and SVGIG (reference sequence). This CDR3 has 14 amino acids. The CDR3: CAWSQRDWAGGYTF. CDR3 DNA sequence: TGTGCCTGGAGCCAGAGGGACTGGGCCGGCGGCTACACCTTC. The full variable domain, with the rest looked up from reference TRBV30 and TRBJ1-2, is SQTIHQWPATLVQPVGSPLSLECTVEGTSNPNLYWYRQAAGRGLQLLFYSVGIGQISSEVPQNLSASRPQDRQFILSSKKLLLSDSGFYLCAWSQRDWAGGYTFGSGTRLTVV.

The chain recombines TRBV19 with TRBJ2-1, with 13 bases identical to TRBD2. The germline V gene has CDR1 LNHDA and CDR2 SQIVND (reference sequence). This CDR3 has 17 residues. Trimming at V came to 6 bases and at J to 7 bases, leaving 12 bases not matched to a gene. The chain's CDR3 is CASSLYSGTSGNNEQFF. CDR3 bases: TGTGCCAGTAGCCTATATTCCGGGACTAGCGGGAATAATGAGCAGTTCTTC.

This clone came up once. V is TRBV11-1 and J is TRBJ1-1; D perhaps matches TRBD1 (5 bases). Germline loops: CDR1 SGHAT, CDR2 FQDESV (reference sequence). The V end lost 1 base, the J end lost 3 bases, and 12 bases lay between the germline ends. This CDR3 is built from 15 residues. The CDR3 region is CASSLGIDRDTEAFF. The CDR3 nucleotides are TGTGCCAGCAGCTTAGGTATAGACAGAGACACTGAAGCTTTCTTT.

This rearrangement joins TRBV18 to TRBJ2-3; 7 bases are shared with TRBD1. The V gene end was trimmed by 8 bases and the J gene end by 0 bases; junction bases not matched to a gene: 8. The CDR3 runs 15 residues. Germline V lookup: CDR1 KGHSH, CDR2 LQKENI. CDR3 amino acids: CASHTGTASTDTQYF. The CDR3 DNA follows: TGTGCCAGCCATACTGGGACAGCGAGCACAGATACGCAGTATTTT.

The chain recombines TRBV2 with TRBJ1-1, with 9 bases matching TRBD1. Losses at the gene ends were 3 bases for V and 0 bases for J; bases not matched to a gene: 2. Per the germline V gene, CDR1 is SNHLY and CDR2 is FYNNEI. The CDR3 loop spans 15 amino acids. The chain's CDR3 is CASSEDRGMNTEAFF. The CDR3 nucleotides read TGTGCCAGCAGTGAGGACAGGGGAATGAACACTGAAGCTTTCTTT.

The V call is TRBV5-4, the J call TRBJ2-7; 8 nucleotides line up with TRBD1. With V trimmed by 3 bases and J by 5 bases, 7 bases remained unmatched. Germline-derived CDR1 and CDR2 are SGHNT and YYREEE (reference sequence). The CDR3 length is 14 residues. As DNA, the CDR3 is TGTGCCAGCAGCTCCTGGACAGGGTCCGACGAGCAGTACTTC. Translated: CASSSWTGSDEQYF.

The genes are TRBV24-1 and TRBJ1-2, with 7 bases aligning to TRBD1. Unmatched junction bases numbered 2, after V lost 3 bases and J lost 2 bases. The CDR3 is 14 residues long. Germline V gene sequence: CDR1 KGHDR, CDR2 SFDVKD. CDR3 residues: CATSDQGQNYGYTF. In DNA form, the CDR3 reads TGTGCCACCAGTGATCAGGGACAGAACTATGGCTACACCTTC.

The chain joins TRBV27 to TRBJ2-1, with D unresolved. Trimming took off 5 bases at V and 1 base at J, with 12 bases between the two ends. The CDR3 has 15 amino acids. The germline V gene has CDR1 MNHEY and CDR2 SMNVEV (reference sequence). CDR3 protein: CASSPRSLSYNEQFF. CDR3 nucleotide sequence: TGTGCCAGCAGTCCCCGTTCCCTTTCCTACAATGAGCAGTTCTTC.

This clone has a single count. The CDR3 DNA sequence: TGTGCCAGCAGCGTAGGAGGACTAGCGGGAGGGGAGCAGTTCTTC. Protein sequence: CASSVGGLAGGEQFF. V is TRBV9 and J is TRBJ2-1, with 15 bases that match TRBD2. This CDR3 has 15 amino acids. Germline V gene sequence: CDR1 SGDLS, CDR2 YYNGEE. Trimming cost V 0 bases and J 10 bases; bases outside gene matches: 2.